This TCR beta chain was recorded in a study of blood T cell repertoires in COVID-19. Study background: From the United States, Italy and Spain came samples of acute and convalescent COVID-19. Sample material is recorded as cDNA or gDNA derived from T cells, B-cell-depleted T cells, or PBMCs.

This CDR3 is 15 amino acids long. Patients in Seattle were enrolled during active infection, then followed longitudinally. The authors' processing: From reference gene primer amplification, estimates of nucleated cell counts were derived. Produced via immunoSEQ multiplex PCR; TCRdb's table is partial and in-frame only. The V and J calls and clone size are taken from that table; D and trimming were inferred from the DNA. The sample yields approximately 330,000 clones, around 90% seen once. The sequence was collected from a man in his thirties or forties with COVID-19, enrolled during active disease. Sequences were obtained from peripheral blood. The V call is TRBV21-1, the J call TRBJ1-1. TRBV21-1 is tagged as a pseudogene. The CDR3 sequence is CASSNNPRSLTEAFF. The DNA of the CDR3 is TGTGCCAGCAGCAATAACCCCCGGTCCCTCACTGAAGCTTTCTTT.